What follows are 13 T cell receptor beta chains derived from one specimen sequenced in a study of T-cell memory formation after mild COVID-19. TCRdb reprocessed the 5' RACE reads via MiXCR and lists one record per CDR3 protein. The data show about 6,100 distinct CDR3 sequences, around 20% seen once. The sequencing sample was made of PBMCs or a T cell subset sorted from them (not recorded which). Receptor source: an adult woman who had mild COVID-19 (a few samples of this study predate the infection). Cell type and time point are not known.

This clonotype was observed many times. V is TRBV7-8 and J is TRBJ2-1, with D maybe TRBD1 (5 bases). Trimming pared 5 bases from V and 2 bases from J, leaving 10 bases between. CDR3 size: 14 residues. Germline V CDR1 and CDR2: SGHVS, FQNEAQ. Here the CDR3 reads CASSLPTAYNEQFF. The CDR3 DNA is TGTGCCAGCAGCCTCCCGACAGCCTACAATGAGCAGTTCTTC.

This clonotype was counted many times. The CDR3 sequence: CASSPVRIAGDHEQYF. CDR3 sequence (DNA): TGTGCCAGCAGCCCTGTGAGGATAGCGGGAGACCACGAGCAGTACTTC. The chain uses TRBV7-9 and TRBJ2-7; 9 nucleotides match TRBD2. Trimming at V came to 5 bases and at J to 5 bases, leaving 13 bases not matched to a gene. The germline gives CDR1 SEHNR, CDR2 FQNEAQ (reference sequence). The CDR3 extends over 16 amino acids.

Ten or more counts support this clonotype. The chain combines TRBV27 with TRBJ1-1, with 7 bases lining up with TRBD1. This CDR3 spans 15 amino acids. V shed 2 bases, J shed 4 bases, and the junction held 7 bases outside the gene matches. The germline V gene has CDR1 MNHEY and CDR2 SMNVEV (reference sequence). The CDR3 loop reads CASSLVRGAGTEAFF. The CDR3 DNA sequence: TGTGCCAGCAGTTTAGTCAGGGGGGCTGGCACTGAAGCTTTCTTT.

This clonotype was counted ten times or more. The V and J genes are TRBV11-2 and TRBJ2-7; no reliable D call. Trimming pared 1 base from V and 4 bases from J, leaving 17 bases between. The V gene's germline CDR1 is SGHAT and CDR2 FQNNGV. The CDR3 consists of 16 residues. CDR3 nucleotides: TGTGCCAGCAGCTTAGGGCCCGGTGAGTTCCCTTACGAGCAGTACTTC. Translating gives CASSLGPGEFPYEQYF. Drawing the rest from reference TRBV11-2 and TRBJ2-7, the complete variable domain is EAGVAQSPRYKIIEKRQSVAFWCNPISGHATLYWYQQILGQGPKLLIQFQNNGVVDDSQLPKDRFSAERLKGVDSTLKIQPAKLEDSAVYLCASSLGPGEFPYEQYFGPGTRLTVT.

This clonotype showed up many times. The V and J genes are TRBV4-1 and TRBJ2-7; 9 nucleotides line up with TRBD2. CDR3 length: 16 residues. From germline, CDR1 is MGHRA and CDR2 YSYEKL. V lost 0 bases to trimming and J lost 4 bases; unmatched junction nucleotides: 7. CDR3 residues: CASSQDMASGEYEQYF. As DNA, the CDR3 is TGCGCCAGCAGCCAAGATATGGCTAGCGGGGAATACGAGCAGTACTTC.

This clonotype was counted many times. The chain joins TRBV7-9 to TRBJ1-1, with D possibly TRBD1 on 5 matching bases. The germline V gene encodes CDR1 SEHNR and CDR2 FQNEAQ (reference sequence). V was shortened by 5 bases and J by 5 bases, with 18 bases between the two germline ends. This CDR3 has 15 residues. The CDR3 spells CASSLGMGVETEAFF. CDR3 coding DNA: TGTGCCAGCAGCCTTGGAATGGGGGTGGAAACTGAAGCTTTCTTT.

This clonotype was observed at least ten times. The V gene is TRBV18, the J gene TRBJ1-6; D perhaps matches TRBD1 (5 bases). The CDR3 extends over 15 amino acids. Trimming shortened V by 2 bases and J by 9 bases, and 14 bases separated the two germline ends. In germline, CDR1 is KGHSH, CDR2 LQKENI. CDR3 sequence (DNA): TGTGCCAGCTCACCAGACAGAGATTTCTTTTCACCCCTCCACTTT. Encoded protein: CASSPDRDFFSPLHF.

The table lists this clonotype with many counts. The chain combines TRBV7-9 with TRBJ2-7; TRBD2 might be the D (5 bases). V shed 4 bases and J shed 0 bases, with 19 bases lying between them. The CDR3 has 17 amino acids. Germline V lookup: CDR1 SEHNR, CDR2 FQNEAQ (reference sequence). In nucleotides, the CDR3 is TGTGCCAGCAGCTCGACTATCGAGGCCGCGGCCTCCTACGAGCAGTACTTC. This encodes CASSSTIEAAASYEQYF.

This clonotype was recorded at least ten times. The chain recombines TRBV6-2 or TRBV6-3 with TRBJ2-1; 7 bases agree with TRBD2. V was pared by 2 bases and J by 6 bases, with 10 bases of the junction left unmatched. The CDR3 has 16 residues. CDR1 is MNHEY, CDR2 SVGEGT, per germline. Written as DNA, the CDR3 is TGTGCCAGCAGTTACAGTGGGGAAGCGGGGTTCAATGAGCAGTTCTTC. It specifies CASSYSGEAGFNEQFF.

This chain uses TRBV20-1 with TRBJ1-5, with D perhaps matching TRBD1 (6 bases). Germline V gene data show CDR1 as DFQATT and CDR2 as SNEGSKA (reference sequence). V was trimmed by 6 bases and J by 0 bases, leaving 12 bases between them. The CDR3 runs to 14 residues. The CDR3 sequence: CSATQGNSNQPQHF. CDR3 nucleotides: TGCAGTGCGACACAGGGAAATAGCAATCAGCCCCAGCATTTT.

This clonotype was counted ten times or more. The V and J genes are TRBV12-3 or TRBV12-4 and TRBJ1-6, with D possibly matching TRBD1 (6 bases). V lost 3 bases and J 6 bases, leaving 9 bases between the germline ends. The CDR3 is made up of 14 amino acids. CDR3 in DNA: TGTGCCAGCAGTTTCGCAGGGGCTAATTCACCCCTCCACTTT. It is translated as CASSFAGANSPLHF.

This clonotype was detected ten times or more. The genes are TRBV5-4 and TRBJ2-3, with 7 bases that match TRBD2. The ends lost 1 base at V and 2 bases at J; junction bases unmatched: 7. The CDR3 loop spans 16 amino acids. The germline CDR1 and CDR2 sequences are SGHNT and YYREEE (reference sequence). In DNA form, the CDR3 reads TGTGCCAGCAGCTTGAGGCTAGCGGCAACCACAGATACGCAGTATTTT. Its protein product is CASSLRLAATTDTQYF.

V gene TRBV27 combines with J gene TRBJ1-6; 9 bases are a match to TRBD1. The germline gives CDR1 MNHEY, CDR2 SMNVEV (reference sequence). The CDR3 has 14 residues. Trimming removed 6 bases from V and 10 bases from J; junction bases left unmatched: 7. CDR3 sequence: CASRRDRVESPLHF. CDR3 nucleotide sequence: TGTGCCAGCAGGCGGGACAGGGTCGAATCACCCCTCCACTTT.